The entry that follows covers one T cell receptor beta chain sequence. The assay was immunoSEQ multiplex PCR, and TCRdb's table has in-frame clones only and misses some. The repertoire holds some 12,000 clones, with around 86% as singletons. This sample is part of a study of somatic mutations in cytotoxic T cells in rheumatoid arthritis. This receptor was obtained from a woman aged 60 to 75 in good health. Sample: CD8+ T cells sorted from blood.

DNA of the CDR3: TGTGCCAGCAGCGTAAGCGGGGCTGGGGCCAACGTCCTGACTTTC. It codes for CASSVSGAGANVLTF. This chain links TRBV9 with TRBJ2-6; TRBD2 matches 7 bases. This CDR3 spans 15 amino acids. J lost 2 bases, V lost 1 base, and 0 bases had no gene match. Germline loops: CDR1 SGDLS, CDR2 YYNGEE.